This T cell receptor (beta chain) came from a study of PD-1 blockade in classical Hodgkin lymphoma. Findings and caveats of the study: Those achieving complete response showed baseline diversity like newly diagnosed patients. Why the repertoires differ is still unclear, perhaps disease activity or prior therapy.

This clone has just one count. Its antigen is not identified. Trimming cost V 6 bases and J 6 bases; bases outside gene matches: 8. Germline CDR1 and CDR2: SGDLS and YYNGEE. This CDR3 comprises 15 residues. All the patients suffered relapse after autologous stem cell transplantation, and brentuximab vedotin exposure differed. Repertoires were generated with immunoSEQ multiplex PCR, while TCRdb's copy carries only in-frame clones and drops some. The table includes 45,000 to 55,000 clones, just under 75% detected once. The material sequenced was peripheral blood mononuclear cells (PBMCs), taken before the second cycle of nivolumab. This chain joins TRBV9 and TRBJ2-1; TRBD2 matches at 11 bases. The receptor was isolated from a human donor with classical Hodgkin lymphoma. This CDR3 reads CASTLAGGPSNEQFF. Here the CDR3 DNA reads TGTGCCAGCACCTTAGCGGGAGGGCCTTCCAATGAGCAGTTCTTC.